Presented here are 29 T cell receptor beta chains from one specimen sequenced in a study of blood T cells in healthy people across ages. Sample-barcoded 5' priming and a J-beta primer mix drove a second PCR of roughly 6 to 12 cycles. TCRdb redid the calling of the 5' RACE reads with MiXCR, one entry per CDR3 protein. The table shows about 680,000 distinct CDR3 sequences, with 49% occurring only once. Sequencing was carried out using blood. The receptors originated from a woman in her sixties in good health.

J is TRBJ2-1 and V is TRBV18; D possibly uses TRBD1 or TRBD2 (6 bases each). The germline V gene has CDR1 KGHSH and CDR2 LQKENI. The CDR3 loop spans 16 amino acids. The V end was cut by 2 bases, the J end by 6 bases, with 17 bases between. The CDR3 region has the DNA TGTGCCAGCTCACCAGCATTAGGGGGGCCAGGCAATGAGCAGTTCTTC. Its translation is CASSPALGGPGNEQFF.

The chain employs TRBV28 and TRBJ2-7, with TRBD2 matching over 8 bases. The CDR3 runs to 16 residues. After removal of 1 base from V and 2 bases from J, the junction contained 7 bases not matched to a gene. Germline V gene sequence: CDR1 MDHEN, CDR2 SYDVKM. In DNA form, the CDR3 reads TGTGCCAGCAGTTTATTCCCCAGCGGGAGTGCCTACGAGCAGTACTTC. Its protein product is CASSLFPSGSAYEQYF.

This chain joins TRBV6-6 and TRBJ1-4, with D maybe TRBD1 (6 bases). Germline-derived CDR1 and CDR2 are MNHNY and SVGAGI (reference sequence). The CDR3 is made up of 14 amino acids. Between the trimmed V and J ends, which lost 5 bases and 8 bases, there was a span of 15 bases. The CDR3 here is CASSPLGGGEKLFF. CDR3 coding DNA: TGTGCCAGCAGTCCCCTCGGGGGCGGAGAAAAACTGTTTTTT.

This clonotype was recorded once. The chain combines TRBV2 with TRBJ2-3; 11 nucleotides match TRBD2. The J segment lost 6 bases and the V segment lost 4 bases, leaving 6 bases of the junction unmatched. This CDR3 contains 15 residues. Looked up from germline, CDR1 is SNHLY and CDR2 is FYNNEI. For the CDR3, the DNA is TGTGCCAGCAGTGGGACTAGCGGGTCTAGGGATACGCAGTATTTT. This codes for CASSGTSGSRDTQYF.

This clonotype has more than one count but fewer than ten. The V gene is TRBV5-1, the J gene TRBJ2-1; D is possibly TRBD1 (6 bases). The CDR3 is 14 amino acids. CDR1 and CDR2 (germline): SGHRS, YFSETQ. V dropped 6 bases and J dropped 2 bases, with 12 bases sitting between them. DNA of the CDR3: TGCGCCAGCACCGGGACAAACACCTACAATGAGCAGTTCTTC. As protein: CASTGTNTYNEQFF.

This sequence joins TRBV4-2 and TRBJ2-5; D is unresolved. This CDR3 region has 15 residues. Germline V gene data show CDR1 as LGHNA and CDR2 as YNFKEQ. Trimming removed 0 bases from V and 5 bases from J, with 13 bases in between. Here the CDR3 reads CASSQDPGQGETQYF. The CDR3 bases are TGTGCCAGCAGCCAAGATCCAGGCCAAGGGGAGACCCAGTACTTC.

The V call is TRBV7-9, the J call TRBJ2-3; D is ambiguous. V was pared by 4 bases and J by 9 bases, with 14 bases between. In germline, CDR1 is SEHNR, CDR2 FQNEAQ (reference sequence). This CDR3 is built from 13 residues. The CDR3 sequence: CASSSTFPPTQYF. The CDR3 DNA is TGTGCCAGCAGCTCCACGTTTCCCCCCACGCAGTATTTT.

J is TRBJ1-2 and V is TRBV5-1, with D maybe TRBD1 (6 bases). From germline, CDR1 is SGHRS and CDR2 YFSETQ. V was clipped by 4 bases and J by 3 bases, with 13 bases between them. There are 14 residues in the CDR3. The CDR3 region is CASSVTGADYGYTF. The CDR3 nucleotides are TGCGCCAGCAGCGTGACGGGGGCGGACTATGGCTACACCTTC.

The chain combines TRBV7-2 with TRBJ2-5; 10 positions agree with TRBD2. The V segment lost 1 base and the J segment 11 bases; nucleotides outside the gene matches: 13. This CDR3 comprises 16 residues. Germline V lookup: CDR1 SGHTA, CDR2 FQGNSA. DNA for the CDR3: TGTGCCAGCAGCTTAGAGGGGGCTAGCGGGAGAGGAGAGCAGTACTTC. This encodes CASSLEGASGRGEQYF.

The V call is TRBV20-1, the J call TRBJ2-6, with TRBD1 identical over 10 bases. J was trimmed by 0 bases and V by 5 bases; bases with no gene match: 1. The germline gives CDR1 DFQATT, CDR2 SNEGSKA (reference sequence). The CDR3 sequence is 15 residues long. DNA of the CDR3: TGCAGTGCTCGACAGGGGGCCTCTGGGGCCAACGTCCTGACTTTC. It specifies CSARQGASGANVLTF.

Concerning this clonotype: The junction and the germline gene differ at one end; a read error may be behind it. V is TRBV7-9 and J is TRBJ1-1; the D is unclear. Germline V gene lookup returns CDR1 SEHNR and CDR2 FQNEAQ (reference sequence). The CDR3 has 14 amino acids. This chain's CDR3 is CASSLTRGNTGAFF. CDR3 DNA: TGTGCCAGCAGCCTCACGCGGGGTAACACTGGAGCTTTCTTT.

This clonotype has just a few counts. The chain combines TRBV29-1 with TRBJ2-2, with D possibly matching TRBD2 (6 bases). The germline gives CDR1 SQVTM, CDR2 ANQGSEA. The CDR3 extends over 11 amino acids. The V and J ends lost 7 bases and 6 bases respectively, with 9 bases between them. DNA of the CDR3: TGCAGCGGACTAGTTCCCGGGGAGCTGTTTTTT. It translates to CSGLVPGELFF.

The rearrangement links TRBV7-9 to TRBJ2-4, with unresolved D. The last part of the DNA fits TRBJ2-5 better; the J call may be wrong. Germline CDR1 SEHNR, CDR2 FQNEAQ (reference sequence). CDR3 length: 12 residues. The CDR3 loop reads CASSLITETQYF. The CDR3 DNA reads as TGTGCCAGCAGCTTGATTACAGAGACCCAGTACTTC.

This clonotype was detected only a few times. A much larger clonotype is one base distant, so this may be a read error. This sequence joins TRBV10-3 and TRBJ2-5; the D gene is possibly TRBD2 (6 bases). There are 15 residues in the CDR3. V lost 4 bases and J 2 bases, leaving 14 bases between the germline ends. Germline values: CDR1 ENHRY, CDR2 SYGVKD. The CDR3 nucleotides are TGTGCCATCAGTGTTTCCAGCGGGCTTCAAGAGACCCAGTACTTC. Residues: CAISVSSGLQETQYF.

This clonotype was observed a handful of times. The chain has TRBV27 and TRBJ1-6; D unclear. This CDR3 has 13 residues. V lost 10 bases and J 8 bases, leaving 15 bases between the germline ends. Per germline, CDR1 MNHEY and CDR2 SMNVEV (reference sequence). In DNA form, the CDR3 reads TGTGCCACCTCGACCCGGATGGATTCACCCCTCCACTTT. This encodes CATSTRMDSPLHF.

This clonotype was detected only once. The chain is built from TRBV7-2 and TRBJ2-1, with D perhaps matching TRBD2 (6 bases). Trimming removed 5 bases from V and 5 bases from J, with 19 bases in between. This CDR3 comprises 16 residues. Germline V CDR1 and CDR2: SGHTA, FQGNSA. As DNA, the CDR3 is TGTGCCAGCAGCCCTAGCGCCTCGGGACTTCACAATGAGCAGTTCTTC. This encodes CASSPSASGLHNEQFF.

There are a few counts of this clonotype. This sequence joins TRBV6-2 or TRBV6-3 and TRBJ2-1; maybe TRBD2 (6 bases). From germline, CDR1 is MNHEY and CDR2 SVGEGT. V lost 4 bases and J 10 bases, leaving 14 bases between the germline ends. The CDR3 runs to 13 residues. The CDR3 reads CASSWTKFLEQFF. As DNA, the CDR3 is TGTGCCAGCAGTTGGACTAAATTCTTAGAGCAGTTCTTC.

The chain employs TRBV10-3 and TRBJ2-1; 10 positions agree with TRBD2. Per germline, CDR1 ENHRY and CDR2 SYGVKD. There are 14 residues in the CDR3. The V gene end was trimmed by 10 bases and the J gene end by 6 bases; junction bases not matched to a gene: 9. The CDR3 protein is CATDPGLALNEQFF. The CDR3 DNA reads TGTGCCACTGACCCGGGACTAGCGCTCAATGAGCAGTTCTTC.

The rearrangement links TRBV28 to TRBJ1-6; TRBD1 matches 11 bases. The J segment lost 8 bases and the V segment lost 3 bases, leaving 6 bases of the junction unmatched. This CDR3 has 16 residues. CDR1 MDHEN and CDR2 SYDVKM come from the germline V gene. CDR3 DNA sequence: TGTGCCAGCAGTTTGCTACGGACAGGGGGCCATTCACCCCTCCACTTT. The encoded protein is CASSLLRTGGHSPLHF.

The J gene is TRBJ1-1, the V gene TRBV5-1; D perhaps matches TRBD1 (5 bases). The CDR3 extends over 14 amino acids. V lost 4 bases and J lost 3, with 13 bases in between. The germline gives CDR1 SGHRS, CDR2 YFSETQ. CDR3 DNA: TGCGCCAGCAGCGTGGTCGGGGGACACACTGAAGCTTTCTTT. It codes for CASSVVGGHTEAFF. The full variable domain, in which reference TRBV5-1 and TRBJ1-1 provide the parts outside the CDR3, is KAGVTQTPRYLIKTRGQQVTLSCSPISGHRSVSWYQQTPGQGLQFLFEYFSETQRNKGNFPGRFSGRQFSNSRSEMNVSTLELGDSALYLCASSVVGGHTEAFFGQGTRLTVV.

Regarding this clonotype: This sequence may be a read error, since a much larger clone differs from it by one base. The J gene is TRBJ2-1, the V gene TRBV2, with 9 bases fitting TRBD2. The better agreement between TRBJ2-7 and the DNA end casts doubt on the J call. This CDR3 spans 15 amino acids. The germline V gene has CDR1 SNHLY and CDR2 FYNNEI. This CDR3 is CASSYSGSSYNEQYF. The CDR3 DNA reads as TGTGCCAGCAGTTATAGCGGGAGCTCCTACAATGAGCAGTACTTC.

The V and J genes are TRBV4-3 and TRBJ2-5, with D perhaps TRBD2 (5 bases). V lost 0 bases and J 11 bases, leaving 19 bases between the germline ends. The germline gives CDR1 LGHNA, CDR2 YSLEER. The CDR3 loop spans 15 amino acids. This CDR3 reads CASSQDGSPHLGQYF. CDR3 nucleotide sequence: TGCGCCAGCAGCCAAGATGGGAGCCCCCACCTTGGGCAGTACTTC.

The gene calls are TRBV7-9 and TRBJ2-4; TRBD2 agrees at 13 bases. The J call could be wrong; TRBJ2-5 is a better fit for the DNA end. Germline lookup yields CDR1 SEHNR and CDR2 FQNEAQ (reference sequence). This CDR3 contains 17 residues. CDR3 in amino acids: CASSERKLAGGRETQYF. For the CDR3, the DNA is TGTGCCAGCAGCGAAAGAAAACTAGCGGGAGGGCGAGAGACCCAGTACTTC.

CDR3 protein: CASSQRPGDGYTF. The CDR3 DNA reads TGTGCCAGCAGCCAACGTCCAGGGGACGGCTACACCTTC. This chain uses TRBV4-2 with TRBJ1-2, with D possibly TRBD1 on 6 matching bases. Trimming removed 2 bases from V and 8 bases from J, with 12 bases in between. Germline CDR1 reads LGHNA; CDR2 reads YNFKEQ. This CDR3 is 13 amino acids long.

The table lists this clonotype with a few counts. This chain uses TRBV2 with TRBJ2-7, with a weak D call TRBD1 (6 bases). CDR3 length: 15 amino acids. V was clipped by 7 bases and J by 3 bases, with 19 bases between them. The germline V gene has CDR1 SNHLY and CDR2 FYNNEI. Written as DNA, the CDR3 is TGTGCCAGCATAGGATACAGGGTTGGATTCTACGAGCAGTACTTC. It encodes CASIGYRVGFYEQYF. Based on the CDR3 plus reference TRBV2 and TRBJ2-7, the full variable domain is EPEVTQTPSHQVTQMGQEVILRCVPISNHLYFYWYRQILGQKVEFLVSFYNNEISEKSEIFDDQFSVERPDGSNFTLKIRSTKLEDSAMYFCASIGYRVGFYEQYFGPGTRLTVT.

The chain employs TRBV29-1 and TRBJ2-4; D is possibly TRBD2 (6 bases). Deletions cut 7 bases from V and 0 bases from J, with 16 bases between. The V gene's germline CDR1 is SQVTM and CDR2 ANQGSEA. This CDR3 region has 15 residues. CDR3 residues: CSGPYRGLAKNIQYF. DNA for the CDR3: TGCAGCGGTCCTTATCGGGGGTTAGCCAAAAACATTCAGTACTTC.

This clonotype was counted a single time. The rearrangement joins TRBV7-9 to TRBJ1-3; 12 nucleotides align to TRBD1. The trim removed 4 bases at V and 7 bases at J, leaving 5 bases unmatched. The CDR3 contains 15 residues. Looked up from germline, CDR1 is SEHNR and CDR2 is FQNEAQ (reference sequence). The CDR3 reads CASSSGTGGRNTIYF. The CDR3 nucleotides read TGTGCCAGCAGCTCCGGGACAGGGGGCAGGAACACCATATATTTT.

This clonotype was observed a few times. This chain uses TRBV5-1 with TRBJ2-1, with D hard to call. This CDR3 contains 15 residues. CDR1 is SGHRS and CDR2 is YFSETQ in the germline V gene. The V end was cut by 0 bases, the J end by 6 bases, with 13 bases between. The CDR3 DNA is TGCGCCAGCAGCTTGGATGGATCTGGGGTCAATGAGCAGTTCTTC. Its protein is CASSLDGSGVNEQFF.

The chain uses TRBV5-1 and TRBJ2-5, with D uncertain. The V end lost 2 bases, the J end lost 2 bases, and 7 bases lay between the germline ends. Germline lookup yields CDR1 SGHRS and CDR2 YFSETQ. This CDR3 comprises 13 residues. This chain's CDR3 is CASSLHAQETQYF. DNA of the CDR3: TGCGCCAGCAGCTTACATGCTCAAGAGACCCAGTACTTC.